Described below is a single T cell receptor (beta chain) sequence and its context. As yet, its antigen is unknown. The data are from a study of cytomegalovirus exposure and HLA in healthy donors. Study observations and caveats: Earlier analysis found most TCR beta V segments productive about 87% or about 30% of the time. Reported findings show TCR beta sequences accurately forecast HLA-A and HLA-B alleles in most subjects.

From germline, CDR1 is LGHNA and CDR2 YNFKEQ. Trimming removed 5 bases at V and 0 bases at J, with 7 bases between. The CDR3 has 13 residues. It was with 60 Vbeta and 13 Jbeta primers that the PCR ran. Measured with immunoSEQ multiplex PCR; TCRdb has only the in-frame clones, and not every one. The sample has roughly 190,000 clones, roughly 74% seen once. The source material was PBMCs. This sequence was found in a female donor in good health and CMV-seronegative. The genes are TRBV4-2 and TRBJ1-1; D gene unclear. CDR3 coding DNA: TGTGCCAGCAGCGGGGAGATGAACACTGAAGCTTTCTTT. Its translation is CASSGEMNTEAFF.